The present T cell receptor beta chain was sequenced within a study of blood T cells in healthy people across ages (dated by TCRdb to the mid-2010s). Background for the entire study: In model experiments, template switching captured roughly one uniquely barcoded TCR beta cDNA molecule for every two T cells. Age-related changes in TCR beta repertoire diversity were measured in the study by deep sequencing normalized with unique cDNA molecular identifiers. Donors were grouped into four age groups: young (average approximately 16 years), middle-aged (roughly 40), aged (roughly 67) and long-lived (roughly 80). Donors of different ages were randomly distributed across sequencing lanes to avoid experimental bias. For two donors (one aged 18 to 30 and one aged 80 or older), the study analyzed two additional independent replicas of 1 million unique cDNA reads from the same blood draw. The research as a whole found: Total diversity estimates from one million sequenced T cells were considered lower bounds and underestimates. There was a strong correlation between observed TCR beta diversity and the percentage of naive T cells measured by flow cytometry. As age increased, observed TCR beta diversity per million T cells dropped in a roughly linear way, and a significant reduction was already evident by age about 36. Compared with the aged group, more naive CD4+ T cells, fewer expanded clones and increased TCR diversity were shown by the long-lived group, suggesting age selection. Bulk unsorted PBMC profiling prevented conclusive comparison of naive and antigen-experienced compartments. Because the CMV infection status of the donors was unknown, age-related changes in expanded clonotypes may potentially have been confounded.

The 35 to 40 donors, aged about 6 to 95 years, were systemically healthy Caucasian individuals from Russia. Each donor gave around 9 milliliters of peripheral blood, collected into EDTA-treated Vacutainer tubes. PBMCs were isolated by Ficoll-Paque density-gradient centrifugation, with at least 6 million obtained per sample. Total RNA was extracted from PBMCs with Trizol reagent, with at least 5.5 micrograms obtained per sample. The percentages of naive CD45RAhigh/CD27high T cells were determined by flow cytometry on a PBMC aliquot from every donor. In the case of this clonotype: Its binding antigen is unknown. This may be a read error: a much more frequent sequence differs by one nucleotide.

The CDR3 has 14 amino acids, counting the end cysteine and phenylalanine. Only the CDR3 part of the read is kept: 42 bases, read in frame from the first base. Looking up the germline V gene (reference sequence) yields CDR1 DFQATT and CDR2 SNEGSKA. Trimming removed 1 base from V and 9 bases from J, leaving 16 bases between the germline ends. Library method: 5' RACE. Sequencing used an Illumina HiSeq 2500. The second PCR ran for about 6 to 12 cycles and used a J-beta primer mix along with a sample-barcoded 5' primer. A unique molecular identifier was introduced onto each TCR beta cDNA molecule by a template-switch 5' adaptor carrying 12 random nucleotides. Each sample yielded at least 3 million CDR3-containing paired-end reads. First-strand cDNA synthesis was performed from all RNA using the Mint cDNA synthesis kit, with priming by a TRBC-specific oligonucleotide. After uracil-DNA glycosylase treatment, a first 18-cycle PCR used universal primers M1SS and BC2_uni_R on all cDNA. The study's own analysis went as follows. Each sample was normalized by randomly selecting 1 million high-quality reads, each carrying a distinct molecular identifier. Reads with shared molecular identifiers were discarded instead of being binned into consensus sequences. CDR3 identification, clonotype clustering and error correction used MiTCR with a Q25 quality threshold and the strictest error-elimination algorithm. A nonparametric unseen species model with Euler transformation was used to estimate a lower bound on total TCR beta diversity. In-frame beta chains were kept once TCRdb had trimmed the public reads at Q25 with fastp and called clones with MiXCR. Each CDR3 protein gets just one entry, which takes the most common genes and DNA from the rows behind it. TCRdb's processing, not the authors', yielded these V and J calls. Across this sample there are under 2 million distinct CDR3 sequences, with 30% to 35% seen only once. Of the sample, around 10% falls within the top ten clones.

The chain is encoded by TRBV20-1 joined to TRBJ2-1; the D gene is perhaps TRBD2, on 5 matching bases. The sequenced sample consisted of blood. The TCR sequence derives from a woman aged 25 to 39 in good health. The CDR3 region has the sequence CSARALKPGSEQFF. Here is the DNA: TGCAGTGCTAGAGCCCTCAAGCCGGGGAGTGAGCAGTTCTTC.